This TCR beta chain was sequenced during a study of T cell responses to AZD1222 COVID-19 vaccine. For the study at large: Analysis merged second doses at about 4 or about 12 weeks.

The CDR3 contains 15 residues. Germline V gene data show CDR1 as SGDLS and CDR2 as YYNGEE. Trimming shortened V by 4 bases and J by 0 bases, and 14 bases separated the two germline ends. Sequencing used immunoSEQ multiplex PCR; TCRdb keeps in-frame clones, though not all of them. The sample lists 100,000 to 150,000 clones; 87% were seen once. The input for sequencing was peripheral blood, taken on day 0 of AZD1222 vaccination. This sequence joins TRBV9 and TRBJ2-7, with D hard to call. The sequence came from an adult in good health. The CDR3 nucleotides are TGTGCCAGCAGCACTGGACGATTCAGCTCCTACGAGCAGTACTTC. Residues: CASSTGRFSSYEQYF.